This record concerns one TCR beta chain sequence. As yet, its antigen is unknown. The PCR employed 60 Vbeta primers together with 13 Jbeta primers. Only in-frame clones appear in the TCRdb table, and some are missing; sequencing was by immunoSEQ multiplex PCR. In the table there are roughly 100,000 clones, approximately 77% of which are singletons. These data belong to a study of cytomegalovirus exposure and HLA in healthy donors. This CDR3 region has 13 residues. Germline V gene sequence: CDR1 SNHLY, CDR2 FYNNEI. J was trimmed by 2 bases and V by 6 bases; bases with no gene match: 3. General study points: In vitro experiments confirmed that a few CMV-associated chains were specific for CMV antigens.

The rearrangement uses TRBV2 and TRBJ2-7, with TRBD1 identical over 8 bases. This TCR was sampled from a middle-aged woman in good health and CMV-seronegative. Material: PBMCs. As DNA, the CDR3 is TGTGCCAGCAGCGACAGGGGCCCCTACGAGCAGTACTTC. Its translation: CASSDRGPYEQYF.